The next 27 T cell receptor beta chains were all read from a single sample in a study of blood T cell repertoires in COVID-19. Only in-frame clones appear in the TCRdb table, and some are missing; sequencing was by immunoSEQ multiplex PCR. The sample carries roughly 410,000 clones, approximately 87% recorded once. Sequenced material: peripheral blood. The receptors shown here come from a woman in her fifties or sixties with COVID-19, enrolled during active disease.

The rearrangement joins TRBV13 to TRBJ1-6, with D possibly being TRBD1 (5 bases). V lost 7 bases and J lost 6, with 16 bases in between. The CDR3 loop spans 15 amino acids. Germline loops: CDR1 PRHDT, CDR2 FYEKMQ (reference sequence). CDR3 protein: CASKSRGVGNSPLHF. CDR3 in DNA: TGTGCCAGCAAGTCGCGGGGGGTTGGTAATTCACCCCTCCACTTT. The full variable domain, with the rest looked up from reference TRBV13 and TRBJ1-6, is AAGVIQSPRHLIKEKRETATLKCYPIPRHDTVYWYQQGPGQDPQFLISFYEKMQSDKGSIPDRFSAQQFSDYHSELNMSSLELGDSALYFCASKSRGVGNSPLHFGNGTRLTVT.

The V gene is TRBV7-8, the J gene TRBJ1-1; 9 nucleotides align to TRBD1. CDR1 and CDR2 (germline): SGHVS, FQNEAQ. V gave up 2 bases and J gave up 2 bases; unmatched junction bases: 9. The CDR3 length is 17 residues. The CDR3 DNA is TGTGCCAGCAGCTTACGGGGGGGACAGGGCTTTAACACTGAAGCTTTCTTT. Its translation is CASSLRGGQGFNTEAFF.

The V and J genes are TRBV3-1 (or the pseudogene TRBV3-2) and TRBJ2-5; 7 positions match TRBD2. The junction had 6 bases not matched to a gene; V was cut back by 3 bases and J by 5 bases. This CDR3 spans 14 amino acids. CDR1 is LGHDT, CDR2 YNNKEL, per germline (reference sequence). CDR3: CASSHLGGGETQYF. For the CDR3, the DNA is TGTGCCAGCAGCCACCTCGGGGGAGGGGAGACCCAGTACTTC.

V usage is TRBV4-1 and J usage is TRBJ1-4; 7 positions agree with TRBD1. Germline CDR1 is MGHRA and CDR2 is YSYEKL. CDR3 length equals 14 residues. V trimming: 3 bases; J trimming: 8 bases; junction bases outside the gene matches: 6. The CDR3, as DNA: TGCGCCAGCAGCCAGAGGGGGCGAGGGGAAAAACTGTTTTTT. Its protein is CASSQRGRGEKLFF.

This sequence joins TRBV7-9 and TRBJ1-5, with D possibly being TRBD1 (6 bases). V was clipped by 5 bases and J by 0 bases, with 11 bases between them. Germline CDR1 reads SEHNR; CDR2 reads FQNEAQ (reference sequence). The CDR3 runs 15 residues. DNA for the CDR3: TGTGCCAGCAGCGCAGGGGACTATAGCAATCAGCCCCAGCATTTT. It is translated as CASSAGDYSNQPQHF. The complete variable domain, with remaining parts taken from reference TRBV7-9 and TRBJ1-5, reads DTGVSQNPRHKITKRGQNVTFRCDPISEHNRLYWYRQTLGQGPEFLTYFQNEAQLEKSRLLSDRFSAERPKGSFSTLEIQRTEQGDSAMYLCASSAGDYSNQPQHFGDGTRLSIL.

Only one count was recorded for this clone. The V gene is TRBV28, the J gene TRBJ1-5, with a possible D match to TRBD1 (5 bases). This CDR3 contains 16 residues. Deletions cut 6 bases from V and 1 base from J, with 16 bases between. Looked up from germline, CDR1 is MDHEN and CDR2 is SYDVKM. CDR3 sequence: CASRLTHGGSNQPQHF. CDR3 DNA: TGTGCCAGCAGACTCACCCACGGGGGGAGCAATCAGCCCCAGCATTTT. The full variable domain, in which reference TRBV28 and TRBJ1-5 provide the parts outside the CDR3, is DVKVTQSSRYLVKRTGEKVFLECVQDMDHENMFWYRQDPGLGLRLIYFSYDVKMKEKGDIPEGYSVSREKKERFSLILESASTNQTSMYLCASRLTHGGSNQPQHFGDGTRLSIL.

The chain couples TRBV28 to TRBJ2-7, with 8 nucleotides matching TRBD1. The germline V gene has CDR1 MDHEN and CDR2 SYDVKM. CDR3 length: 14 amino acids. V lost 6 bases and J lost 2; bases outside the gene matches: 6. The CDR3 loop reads CASSPRTGTYEQYF. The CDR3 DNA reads TGTGCCAGCAGCCCACGGACAGGGACCTACGAGCAGTACTTC.

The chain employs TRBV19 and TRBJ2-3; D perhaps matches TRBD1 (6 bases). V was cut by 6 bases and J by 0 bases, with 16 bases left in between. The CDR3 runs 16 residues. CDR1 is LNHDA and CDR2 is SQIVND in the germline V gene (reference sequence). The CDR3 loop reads CASSPPGTISTDTQYF. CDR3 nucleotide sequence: TGTGCCAGTAGCCCACCCGGGACAATTAGCACAGATACGCAGTATTTT. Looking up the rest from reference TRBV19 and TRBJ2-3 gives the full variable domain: DGGITQSPKYLFRKEGQNVTLSCEQNLNHDAMYWYRQDPGQGLRLIYYSQIVNDFQKGDIAEGYSVSREKKESFPLTVTSAQKNPTAFYLCASSPPGTISTDTQYFGPGTRLTVL.

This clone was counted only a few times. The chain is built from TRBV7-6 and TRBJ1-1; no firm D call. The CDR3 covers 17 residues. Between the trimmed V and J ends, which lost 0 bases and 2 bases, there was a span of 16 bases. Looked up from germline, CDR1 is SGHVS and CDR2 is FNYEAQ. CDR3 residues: CASSLASFLSLNTEAFF. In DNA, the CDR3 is TGTGCCAGCAGCTTAGCCTCTTTCCTGTCCCTAAACACTGAAGCTTTCTTT.

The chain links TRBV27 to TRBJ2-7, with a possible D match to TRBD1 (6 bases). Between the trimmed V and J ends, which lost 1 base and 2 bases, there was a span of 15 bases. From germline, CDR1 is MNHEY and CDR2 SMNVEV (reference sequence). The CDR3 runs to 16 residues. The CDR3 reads CASSLYGTQKAYEQYF. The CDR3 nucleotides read TGTGCCAGCAGTTTATACGGGACACAAAAGGCCTACGAGCAGTACTTC.

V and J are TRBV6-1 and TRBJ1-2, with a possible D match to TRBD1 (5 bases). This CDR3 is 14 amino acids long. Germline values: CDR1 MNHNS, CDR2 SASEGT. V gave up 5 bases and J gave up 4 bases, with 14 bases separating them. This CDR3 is CASSLNPQVYGYTF. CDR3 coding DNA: TGTGCCAGCAGTTTAAACCCACAGGTCTATGGCTACACCTTC.

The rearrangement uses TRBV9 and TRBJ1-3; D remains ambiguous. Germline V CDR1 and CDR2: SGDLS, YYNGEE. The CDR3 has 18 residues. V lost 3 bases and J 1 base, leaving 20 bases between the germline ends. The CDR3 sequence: CASSAQRLTAFSGNTIYF. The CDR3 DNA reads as TGTGCCAGCAGCGCCCAAAGACTTACCGCATTTTCTGGAAACACCATATATTTT.

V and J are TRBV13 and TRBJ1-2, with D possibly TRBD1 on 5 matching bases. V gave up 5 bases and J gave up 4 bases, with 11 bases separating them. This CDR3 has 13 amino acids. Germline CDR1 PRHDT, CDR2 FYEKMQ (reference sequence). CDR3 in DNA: TGTGCCAGCAGCCCCCTCGGGGGCTATGGCTACACCTTC. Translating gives CASSPLGGYGYTF. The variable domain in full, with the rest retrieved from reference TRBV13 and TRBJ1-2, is AAGVIQSPRHLIKEKRETATLKCYPIPRHDTVYWYQQGPGQDPQFLISFYEKMQSDKGSIPDRFSAQQFSDYHSELNMSSLELGDSALYFCASSPLGGYGYTFGSGTRLTVV.

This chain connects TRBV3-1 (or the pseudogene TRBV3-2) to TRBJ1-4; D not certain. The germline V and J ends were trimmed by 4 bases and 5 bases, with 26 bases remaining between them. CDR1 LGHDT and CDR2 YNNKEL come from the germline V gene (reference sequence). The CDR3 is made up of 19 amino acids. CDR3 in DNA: TGTGCCAGCAGCCCCCATCGGGGTGGCAGCGGGAGAATAAATGAAAAACTGTTTTTT. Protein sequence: CASSPHRGGSGRINEKLFF.

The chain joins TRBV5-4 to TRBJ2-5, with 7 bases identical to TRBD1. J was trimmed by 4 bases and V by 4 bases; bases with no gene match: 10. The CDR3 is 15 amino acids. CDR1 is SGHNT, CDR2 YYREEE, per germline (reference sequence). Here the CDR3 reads CASSAGTVLGETQYF. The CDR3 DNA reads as TGTGCCAGCAGCGCTGGGACAGTCCTTGGAGAGACCCAGTACTTC.

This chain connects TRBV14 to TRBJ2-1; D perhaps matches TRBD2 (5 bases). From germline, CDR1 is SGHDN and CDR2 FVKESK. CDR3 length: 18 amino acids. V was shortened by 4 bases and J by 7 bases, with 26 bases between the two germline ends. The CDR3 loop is CASSRRGQAHPRGNEQFF. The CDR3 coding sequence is TGTGCCAGCAGCCGCCGCGGCCAGGCGCATCCCCGGGGTAATGAGCAGTTCTTC.

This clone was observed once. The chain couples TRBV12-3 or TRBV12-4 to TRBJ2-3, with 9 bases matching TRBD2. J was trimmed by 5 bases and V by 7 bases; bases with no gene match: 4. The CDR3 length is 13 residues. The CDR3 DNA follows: TGTGCCAGCAACTGGCGGGGGGGAGATACGCAGTATTTT. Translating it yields CASNWRGGDTQYF.

The CDR3 loop reads CASSLKIGTGMETQYF. CDR3 coding DNA: TGTGCCAGCAGCTTGAAAATCGGGACAGGGATGGAGACCCAGTACTTC. The chain recombines TRBV5-4 with TRBJ2-5; 9 nucleotides agree with TRBD1. CDR3 size: 16 residues. In germline, CDR1 is SGHNT, CDR2 YYREEE (reference sequence). Trimming cost V 1 base and J 5 bases; bases outside gene matches: 9.

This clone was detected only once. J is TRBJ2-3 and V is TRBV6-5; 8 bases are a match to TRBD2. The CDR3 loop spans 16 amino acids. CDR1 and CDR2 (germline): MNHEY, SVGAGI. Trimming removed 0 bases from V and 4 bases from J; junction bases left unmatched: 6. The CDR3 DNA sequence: TGTGCCAGCAGTTACTCGACGGGGGGGCGCGCAGATACGCAGTATTTT. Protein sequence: CASSYSTGGRADTQYF.

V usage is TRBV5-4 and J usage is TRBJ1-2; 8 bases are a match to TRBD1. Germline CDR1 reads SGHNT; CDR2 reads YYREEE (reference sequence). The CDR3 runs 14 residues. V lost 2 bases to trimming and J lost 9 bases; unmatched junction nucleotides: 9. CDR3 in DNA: TGTGCCAGCAGCTTACCTACAGGGGGTAGAAGCTACACCTTC. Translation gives CASSLPTGGRSYTF. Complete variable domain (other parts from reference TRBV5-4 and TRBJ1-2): ETGVTQSPTHLIKTRGQQVTLRCSSQSGHNTVSWYQQALGQGPQFIFQYYREEENGRGNFPPRFSGLQFPNYSSELNVNALELDDSALYLCASSLPTGGRSYTFGSGTRLTVV.

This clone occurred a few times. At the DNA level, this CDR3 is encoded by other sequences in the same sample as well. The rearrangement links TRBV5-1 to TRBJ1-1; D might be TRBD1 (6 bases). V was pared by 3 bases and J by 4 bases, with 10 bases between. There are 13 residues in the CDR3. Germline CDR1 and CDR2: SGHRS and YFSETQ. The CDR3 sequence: CASSSQGGTEAFF. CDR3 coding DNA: TGCGCCAGCAGCTCGCAAGGGGGCACTGAAGCTTTCTTT.

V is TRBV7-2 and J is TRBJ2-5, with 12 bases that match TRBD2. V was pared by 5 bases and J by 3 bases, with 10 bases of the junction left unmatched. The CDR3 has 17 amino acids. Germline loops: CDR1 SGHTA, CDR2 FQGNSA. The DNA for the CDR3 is TGTGCCAGCAGCACCACCAGACTAGCGGGGGTGAAAGAGACCCAGTACTTC. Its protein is CASSTTRLAGVKETQYF.

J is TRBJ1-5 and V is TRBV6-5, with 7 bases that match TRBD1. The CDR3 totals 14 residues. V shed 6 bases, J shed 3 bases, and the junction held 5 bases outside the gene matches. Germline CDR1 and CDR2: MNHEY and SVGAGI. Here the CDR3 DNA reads TGTGCCAGCAGACCGGACAGGAACAATCAGCCCCAGCATTTT. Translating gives CASRPDRNNQPQHF.

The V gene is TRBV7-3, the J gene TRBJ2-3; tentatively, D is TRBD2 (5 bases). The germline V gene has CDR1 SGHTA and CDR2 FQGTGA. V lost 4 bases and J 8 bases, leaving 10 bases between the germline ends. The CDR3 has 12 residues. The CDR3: CASSSGLGTQYF. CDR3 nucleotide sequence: TGTGCCAGCAGCTCCGGACTGGGTACGCAGTATTTT.

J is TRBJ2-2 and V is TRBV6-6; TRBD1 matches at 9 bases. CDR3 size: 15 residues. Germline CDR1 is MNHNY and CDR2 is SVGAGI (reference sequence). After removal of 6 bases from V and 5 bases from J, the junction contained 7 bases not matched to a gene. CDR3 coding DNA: TGTGCCAGCAGCCCCGGGACAGGGAATACCGGGGAGCTGTTTTTT. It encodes CASSPGTGNTGELFF.

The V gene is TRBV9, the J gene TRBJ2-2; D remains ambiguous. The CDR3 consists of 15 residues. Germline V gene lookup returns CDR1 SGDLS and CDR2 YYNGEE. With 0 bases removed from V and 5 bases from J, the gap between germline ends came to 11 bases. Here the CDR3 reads CASSVGVIRTGELFF. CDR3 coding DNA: TGTGCCAGCAGCGTAGGAGTAATCCGGACCGGGGAGCTGTTTTTT.

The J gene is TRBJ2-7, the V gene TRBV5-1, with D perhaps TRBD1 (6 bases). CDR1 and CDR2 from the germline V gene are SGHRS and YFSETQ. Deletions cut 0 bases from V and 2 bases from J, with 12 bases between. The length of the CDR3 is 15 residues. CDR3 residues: CASSLAGTTAYEQYF. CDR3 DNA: TGCGCCAGCAGCTTGGCCGGGACAACCGCCTACGAGCAGTACTTC.